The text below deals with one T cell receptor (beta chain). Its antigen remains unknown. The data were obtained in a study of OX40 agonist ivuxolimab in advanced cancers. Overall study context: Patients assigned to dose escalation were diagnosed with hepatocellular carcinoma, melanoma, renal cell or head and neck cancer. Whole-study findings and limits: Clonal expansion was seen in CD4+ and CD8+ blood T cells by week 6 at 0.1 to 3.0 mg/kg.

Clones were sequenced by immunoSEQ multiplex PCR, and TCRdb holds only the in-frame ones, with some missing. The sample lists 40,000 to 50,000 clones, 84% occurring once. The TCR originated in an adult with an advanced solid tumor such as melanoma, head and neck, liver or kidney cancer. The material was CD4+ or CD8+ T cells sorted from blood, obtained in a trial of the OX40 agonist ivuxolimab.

The CDR3 bases are TGTGCCAGCAGTTTTGATCCCAGCTCCTACGAGCAGTACTTC. Encoded protein: CASSFDPSSYEQYF. This chain joins TRBV28 and TRBJ2-7; unclear D gene. V lost 3 bases and J lost 0, with 9 bases in between. The CDR3 is 14 residues long. The germline V gene has CDR1 MDHEN and CDR2 SYDVKM. The variable domain in full, completed from reference TRBV28 and TRBJ2-7, reads DVKVTQSSRYLVKRTGEKVFLECVQDMDHENMFWYRQDPGLGLRLIYFSYDVKMKEKGDIPEGYSVSREKKERFSLILESASTNQTSMYLCASSFDPSSYEQYFGPGTRLTVT.